Sequencing of this T cell receptor beta chain was carried out in a study of cytomegalovirus exposure and HLA in healthy donors. The PCR made use of 60 Vbeta and 13 Jbeta primers. Repertoires were generated with immunoSEQ multiplex PCR, while TCRdb's copy carries only in-frame clones and drops some. The data show 100,000 or so clones, over 80% seen once. Study observations and caveats: When analyzed later, the rates of TCR association showed variation by HLA locus, with DRB1 the most and HLA-C the fewest.

This clone has only one observation. Its antigen is not identified. The sample holds other DNA sequences that translate to the same CDR3. Sequenced material: PBMCs. This clonotype was obtained from a man under 40 in good health and CMV-seropositive.

CDR3 in amino acids: CASSLWGPGNEQFF. In DNA form, the CDR3 reads TGCGCCAGCAGCTTGTGGGGGCCCGGCAATGAGCAGTTCTTC. V usage is TRBV5-1 and J usage is TRBJ2-1, with a weak D call TRBD1 (6 bases). The CDR3 totals 14 residues. Germline V gives CDR1 SGHRS, CDR2 YFSETQ. Trimming cost V 1 base and J 6 bases, with 11 bases left between them.